The 19 T cell receptor beta chains in this list originate from one sample, sequenced in a study. One entry per CDR3 protein, called by TCRdb with MiXCR from the RT-PCR reads. The repertoire has hundreds of thousands of distinct CDR3 sequences, 13% to 15% of them found once; the top ten carry roughly 3.9%. Sequencing was done on a sample of memory CD4+ T cells from blood. The receptors shown here come from a female donor in good health, serving as a healthy control.

The rearrangement joins TRBV5-1 to TRBJ2-5; the match to TRBD2 covers 8 bases. Germline V gene sequence: CDR1 SGHRS, CDR2 YFSETQ. The CDR3 sequence is 14 residues long. The V and J ends lost 7 bases and 5 bases, in that order; junction bases with no gene match: 10. DNA for the CDR3: TGCGCCAGCGCCGGGACTAGTGATAGTGAGACCCAGTACTTC. Amino acid sequence: CASAGTSDSETQYF.

This clonotype was seen a few times. The J gene is TRBJ2-3, the V gene TRBV6-5; 9 nucleotides agree with TRBD1. The V gene's germline CDR1 is MNHEY and CDR2 SVGAGI. The CDR3 has 12 amino acids. Trimming cost V 5 bases and J 11 bases; bases outside gene matches: 5. The CDR3 DNA follows: TGTGCCAGCAGTCAAGGACAGGGGATGCAGTATTTT. Translation: CASSQGQGMQYF.

In this sample, this clonotype turned up many times. The genes are TRBV30 and TRBJ2-2; weak D call: TRBD2 (6 bases). The CDR3 sequence is 15 residues long. The germline V gene has CDR1 GTSNPN and CDR2 SVGIG (reference sequence). Trimming removed 2 bases at V and 6 bases at J, with 16 bases between. Here the CDR3 reads CAWSISGTGAGELFF. The CDR3 DNA sequence: TGTGCCTGGAGTATATCCGGGACGGGGGCCGGGGAGCTGTTTTTT.

This clonotype turned up a few times. The J gene is TRBJ2-5, the V gene TRBV5-1; a possible D gene is TRBD2 (5 bases). Germline V gene data show CDR1 as SGHRS and CDR2 as YFSETQ. V lost 0 bases and J lost 1, with 13 bases in between. The CDR3 has 16 residues. The DNA of the CDR3 is TGCGCCAGCAGCTTGGACCCGCGGGTGACCCAAGAGACCCAGTACTTC. This codes for CASSLDPRVTQETQYF.

This rearrangement joins TRBV6-5 to TRBJ2-2; 12 positions match TRBD1. Germline V CDR1 and CDR2: MNHEY, SVGAGI. CDR3 size: 15 residues. V was pared by 6 bases and J by 9 bases, with 8 bases of the junction left unmatched. CDR3 coding DNA: TGTGCCAGCAGAACCGGGACAGGGGGCAAACGGGAGCTGTTTTTT. Amino acid sequence: CASRTGTGGKRELFF.

This clonotype came up many times. This sequence joins TRBV15 and TRBJ2-5; no clear D. This CDR3 has 15 residues. V lost 0 bases and J lost 0, with 8 bases in between. Germline CDR1 LNHNV, CDR2 YYDKDF (reference sequence). The CDR3 reads CATSRDRGYQETQYF. In DNA form, the CDR3 reads TGTGCCACCAGCAGAGATCGTGGGTACCAAGAGACCCAGTACTTC.

The chain recombines TRBV3-1 with TRBJ2-3; a possible D gene is TRBD2 (6 bases). Per germline, CDR1 LGHDT and CDR2 YNNKEL (reference sequence). The V end was cut by 2 bases, the J end by 7 bases, with 22 bases between. This CDR3 region has 17 residues. The CDR3 loop is CASSQWGTGVDRYTQYF. DNA of the CDR3: TGTGCCAGCAGCCAATGGGGGACGGGAGTCGACCGATATACGCAGTATTTT.

V is TRBV11-2 and J is TRBJ1-2; TRBD1 aligns across 7 bases. Losses at the gene ends were 0 bases for V and 6 bases for J; bases not matched to a gene: 4. The germline V gene encodes CDR1 SGHAT and CDR2 FQNNGV. The CDR3 spans 14 residues. The CDR3 region has the DNA TGTGCCAGCAGCTTAGAAGTGACAGGGAATGGCTACACCTTC. Translating it yields CASSLEVTGNGYTF.

This clonotype was counted many times. This sequence joins TRBV6-1 and TRBJ1-5; 8 nucleotides match TRBD1. V lost 7 bases, J lost 6 bases, and 8 bases stayed unmatched. The CDR3 consists of 14 residues. CDR1 MNHNS and CDR2 SASEGT come from the germline V gene. CDR3 in DNA: TGTGCCAGCACCCCCGGACAGGGCGGTCAGCCCCAGCATTTT. This sequence encodes CASTPGQGGQPQHF.

This clonotype was found a few times. The chain carries TRBV5-1 and TRBJ1-1, with a tentative D call TRBD1 (6 bases). In germline, CDR1 is SGHRS, CDR2 YFSETQ. V was shortened by 4 bases and J by 10 bases, with 23 bases between the two germline ends. This CDR3 has 15 residues. The DNA of the CDR3 is TGCGCCAGCAGCCCTTCGGGGGCCCGCGATGGGGGAGCTTTCTTT. Translating it yields CASSPSGARDGGAFF.

This clonotype was detected only a few times. V and J are TRBV20-1 and TRBJ1-2; 8 bases are a match to TRBD1. Trimming at V came to 5 bases and at J to 8 bases, leaving 16 bases not matched to a gene. The CDR3 totals 15 residues. Germline assignment: CDR1 DFQATT and CDR2 SNEGSKA (reference sequence). This CDR3 is CSAPPGQAFGGGYTF. The CDR3 region has the DNA TGCAGTGCTCCGCCGGGACAGGCCTTTGGGGGGGGCTACACCTTC.

The chain uses TRBV12-3 or TRBV12-4 and TRBJ2-1, with D possibly TRBD1 on 6 matching bases. CDR3 size: 17 residues. V was clipped by 3 bases and J by 5 bases, with 20 bases between them. The CDR3 DNA reads TGTGCCAGCAGTTTTTATACGGGACACGCTGGAGACAATGAGCAGTTCTTC. It codes for CASSFYTGHAGDNEQFF.

This clonotype was seen ten or more times. This rearrangement joins TRBV6-5 to TRBJ2-7, with D unclear. The CDR3 is 15 residues long. CDR1 is MNHEY and CDR2 is SVGAGI in the germline V gene. V was trimmed by 6 bases and J by 6 bases, leaving 21 bases between them. CDR3 sequence: CASSQTPDPGLEQYF. In nucleotides, the CDR3 is TGTGCCAGCAGCCAGACTCCGGACCCCGGGCTCGAGCAGTACTTC.

This clonotype turned up a few times. V gene TRBV18 combines with J gene TRBJ1-2; D not certain. The CDR3 sequence is 15 residues long. V was trimmed by 3 bases and J by 8 bases, leaving 19 bases between them. Germline-derived CDR1 and CDR2 are KGHSH and LQKENI. CDR3 residues: CASSPTDPTLGGYTF. The DNA for the CDR3 is TGTGCCAGCTCACCGACGGACCCTACCTTGGGGGGCTACACCTTC.

This clonotype was recorded a few times. The chain carries TRBV12-3 or TRBV12-4 and TRBJ1-2; 7 bases map to TRBD1. The V segment lost 11 bases and the J segment 4 bases; nucleotides outside the gene matches: 7. This CDR3 has 12 residues. CDR3 sequence: CACQGQTYGYTF. The CDR3, as DNA: TGTGCCTGTCAGGGACAGACCTATGGCTACACCTTC.

This clonotype was seen repeatedly, ten times or more. The chain carries TRBV20-1 and TRBJ2-5, with D uncertain. This CDR3 is 12 amino acids long. The ends were cut back, 5 bases at V and 7 bases at J, with 14 bases in the middle. Per germline, CDR1 DFQATT and CDR2 SNEGSKA (reference sequence). The CDR3 DNA follows: TGCAGTGCTTGTCTAGATAGCTGGACCCAGTACTTC. Residues: CSACLDSWTQYF.

J is TRBJ1-1 and V is TRBV6-5; possible D gene TRBD1, 5 bases. The CDR3 consists of 13 residues. V gave up 5 bases and J gave up 3 bases, with 10 bases separating them. CDR1 and CDR2 (germline): MNHEY, SVGAGI. CDR3 residues: CASSQQVHTEAFF. The CDR3 DNA reads as TGTGCCAGCAGTCAACAGGTCCACACTGAAGCTTTCTTT.

The chain couples TRBV10-3 to TRBJ2-5; D perhaps matches TRBD2 (5 bases). V was cut by 10 bases and J by 2 bases, with 17 bases left in between. This CDR3 is built from 14 residues. Germline V CDR1 and CDR2: ENHRY, SYGVKD. The CDR3: CATTTMVGQETQYF. CDR3 nucleotides: TGTGCCACGACGACTATGGTGGGGCAAGAGACCCAGTACTTC.

A single count supports this clonotype. The V call is TRBV9, the J call TRBJ1-5, with TRBD1 matching 7 bases. The CDR3 length is 15 residues. Per germline, CDR1 SGDLS and CDR2 YYNGEE. With V trimmed by 9 bases and J by 5 bases, 14 bases remained unmatched. CDR3 amino acids: CAIPRDSRGDQPQHF. As DNA, the CDR3 is TGTGCCATTCCTCGGGACAGCCGAGGAGATCAGCCCCAGCATTTT.